This T cell receptor (beta chain) is drawn from a study of shared clonotypes between healthy human individuals. CDR1 WNHNN and CDR2 SYGVQD come from the germline V gene (reference sequence). J gave up 0 bases and V 5 bases, and 5 bases lay outside the gene matches. The CDR3 contains 15 residues. TCRdb's copy holds only in-frame clones and misses some; the assay was immunoSEQ multiplex PCR. This table has some 900,000 clones, around 80% appearing once. Overall study results and limits: Represented diversity (both genetic and exposure-history) was limited by the small number of donors.

A word on this clone: Antigen: not known.

This chain connects TRBV10-1 to TRBJ2-3; 7 bases agree with TRBD2. What was sequenced was memory CD4+ T cells sorted from blood. The sample's subset: CD45RA-negative fraction. This clonotype originated in a man in his late teens or twenties in good health. For the CDR3, the DNA is TGCGCCAGCAGTTGGAGCGGGGCTAGCACAGATACGCAGTATTTT. Its protein is CASSWSGASTDTQYF.